Each of the 5 T cell receptor beta chains below was sequenced from the same sample in a study of T cell clusters in autoimmune cytopenias. Some 34,000 genome equivalents of blood DNA were amplified for TRB. TRB was amplified by touch-down multiplex PCR, primer pools A and B combined. From the multiplex PCR reads, TCRdb lists one entry per CDR3 protein and no DNA. This sample's clone table lists about 9,500 distinct CDR3 sequences. Sequencing was performed on peripheral blood. The receptors originated from a human donor with an autoimmune cytopenia or autoimmune hepatitis (not recorded which).

This clonotype is identified as medium-sized (0.01 to 0.1%) from frequency. The chain uses TRBV19 and TRBJ1-5; the TCRdb D gene call, TRBD1, has no DNA to confirm it. The CDR3 is made up of 15 amino acids. Germline values: CDR1 LNHDA, CDR2 SQIVND (reference sequence). The CDR3 here is CASSIEAGGNQPQHF.

V gene TRBV24-1 combines with J gene TRBJ2-6. The germline V gene has CDR1 KGHDR and CDR2 SFDVKD. The length of the CDR3 is 15 residues. The CDR3 region is CATSDRASGANVLTF.

This clonotype shows up as medium-sized by frequency. The chain carries TRBV19 and TRBJ1-4. The germline gives CDR1 LNHDA, CDR2 SQIVND (reference sequence). CDR3 size: 13 residues. CDR3 protein: CASSLGFNEKLFF.

V and J are TRBV28 and TRBJ1-2; there is no DNA to check the TCRdb D call of TRBD1. Germline CDR1 reads MDHEN; CDR2 reads SYDVKM. This CDR3 is 16 amino acids long. CDR3 in amino acids: CASSTRQGAGGYGYTF.

This chain links TRBV30 with TRBJ1-2; TCRdb gives TRBD1 as the D gene, but with no DNA this cannot be confirmed. The CDR3 spans 12 residues. Germline V gives CDR1 GTSNPN, CDR2 SVGIG (reference sequence). CDR3 region: CACRSGVYGYTF.